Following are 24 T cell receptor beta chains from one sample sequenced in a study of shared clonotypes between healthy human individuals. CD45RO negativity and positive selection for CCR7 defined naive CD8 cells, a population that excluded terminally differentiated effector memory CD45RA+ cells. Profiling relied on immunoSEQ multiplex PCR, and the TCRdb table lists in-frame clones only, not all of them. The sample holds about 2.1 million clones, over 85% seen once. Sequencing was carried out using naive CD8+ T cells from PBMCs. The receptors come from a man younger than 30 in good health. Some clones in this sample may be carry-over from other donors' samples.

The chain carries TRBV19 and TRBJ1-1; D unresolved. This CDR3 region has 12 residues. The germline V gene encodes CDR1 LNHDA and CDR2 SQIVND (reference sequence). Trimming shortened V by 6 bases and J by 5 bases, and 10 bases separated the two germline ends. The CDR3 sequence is CASRPGRTEAFF. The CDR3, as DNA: TGTGCCAGTAGACCAGGTCGGACTGAAGCTTTCTTT.

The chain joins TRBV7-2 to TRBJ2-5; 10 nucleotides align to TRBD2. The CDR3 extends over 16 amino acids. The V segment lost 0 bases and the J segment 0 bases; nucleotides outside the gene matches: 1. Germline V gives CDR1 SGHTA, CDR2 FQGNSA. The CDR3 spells CASSLASGRYQETQYF. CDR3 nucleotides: TGTGCCAGCAGCTTAGCTAGCGGGAGGTACCAAGAGACCCAGTACTTC.

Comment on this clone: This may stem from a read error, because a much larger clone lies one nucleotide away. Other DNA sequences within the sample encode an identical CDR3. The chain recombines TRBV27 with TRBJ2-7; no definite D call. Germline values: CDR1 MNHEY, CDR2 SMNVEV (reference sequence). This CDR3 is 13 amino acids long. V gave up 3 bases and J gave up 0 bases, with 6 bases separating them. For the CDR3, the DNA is TGTGCCAGCAGTTTCGGCGGCTCCTACGAGCAGTACTTC. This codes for CASSFGGSYEQYF.

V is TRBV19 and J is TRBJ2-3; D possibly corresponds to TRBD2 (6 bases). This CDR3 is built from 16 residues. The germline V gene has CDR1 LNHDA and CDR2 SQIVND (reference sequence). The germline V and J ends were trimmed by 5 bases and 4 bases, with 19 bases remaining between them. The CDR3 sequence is CASSPGLEFSSDTQYF. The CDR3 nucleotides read TGTGCCAGTAGTCCGGGACTGGAATTCTCCTCAGATACGCAGTATTTT. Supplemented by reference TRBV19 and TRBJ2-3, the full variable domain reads DGGITQSPKYLFRKEGQNVTLSCEQNLNHDAMYWYRQDPGQGLRLIYYSQIVNDFQKGDIAEGYSVSREKKESFPLTVTSAQKNPTAFYLCASSPGLEFSSDTQYFGPGTRLTVL.

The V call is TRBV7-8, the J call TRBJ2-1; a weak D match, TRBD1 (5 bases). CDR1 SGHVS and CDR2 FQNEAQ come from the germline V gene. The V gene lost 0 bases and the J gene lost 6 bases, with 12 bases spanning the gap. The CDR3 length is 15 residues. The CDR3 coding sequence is TGTGCCAGCAGCTTAGCGCCGACAGTTAGCAATGAGCAGTTCTTC. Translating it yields CASSLAPTVSNEQFF.

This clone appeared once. Here the CDR3 reads CASRAGGFYEQYF. The CDR3 DNA sequence: TGTGCCAGTAGGGCGGGAGGTTTCTACGAGCAGTACTTC. The J gene is TRBJ2-7, the V gene TRBV7-2; 8 nucleotides align to TRBD2. The CDR3 loop spans 13 amino acids. V lost 9 bases to trimming and J lost 3 bases; unmatched junction nucleotides: 7. The germline V gene has CDR1 SGHTA and CDR2 FQGNSA.

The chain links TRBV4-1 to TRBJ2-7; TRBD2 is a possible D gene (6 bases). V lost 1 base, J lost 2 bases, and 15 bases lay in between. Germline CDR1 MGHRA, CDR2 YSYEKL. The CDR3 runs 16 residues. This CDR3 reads CASSQGPGGVAYEQYF. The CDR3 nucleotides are TGCGCCAGCAGCCAAGGGCCCGGCGGGGTAGCCTACGAGCAGTACTTC.

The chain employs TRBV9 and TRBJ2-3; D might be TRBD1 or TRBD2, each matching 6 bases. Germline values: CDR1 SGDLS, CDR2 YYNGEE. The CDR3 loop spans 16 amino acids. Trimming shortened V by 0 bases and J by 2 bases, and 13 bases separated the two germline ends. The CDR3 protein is CASSVGRDIYTDTQYF. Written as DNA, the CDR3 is TGTGCCAGCAGCGTAGGGCGGGACATTTACACAGATACGCAGTATTTT.

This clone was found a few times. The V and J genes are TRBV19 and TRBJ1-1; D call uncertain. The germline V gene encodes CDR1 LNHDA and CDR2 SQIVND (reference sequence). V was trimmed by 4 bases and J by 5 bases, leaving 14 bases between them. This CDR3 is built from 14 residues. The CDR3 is CASSNRPRRTEAFF. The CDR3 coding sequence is TGTGCCAGTAGTAACCGGCCCAGGAGGACTGAAGCTTTCTTT.

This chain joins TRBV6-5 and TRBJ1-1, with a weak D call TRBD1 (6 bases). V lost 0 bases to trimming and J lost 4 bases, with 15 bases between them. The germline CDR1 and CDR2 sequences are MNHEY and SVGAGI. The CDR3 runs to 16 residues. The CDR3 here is CASSYSHQGTGTEAFF. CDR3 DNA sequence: TGTGCCAGCAGTTACTCGCATCAGGGGACGGGCACTGAAGCTTTCTTT.

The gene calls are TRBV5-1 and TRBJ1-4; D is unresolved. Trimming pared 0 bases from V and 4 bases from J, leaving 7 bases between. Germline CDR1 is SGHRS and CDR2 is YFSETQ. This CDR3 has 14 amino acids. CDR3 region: CASSLEWGNEKLFF. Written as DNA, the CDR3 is TGCGCCAGCAGCTTGGAGTGGGGTAATGAAAAACTGTTTTTT.

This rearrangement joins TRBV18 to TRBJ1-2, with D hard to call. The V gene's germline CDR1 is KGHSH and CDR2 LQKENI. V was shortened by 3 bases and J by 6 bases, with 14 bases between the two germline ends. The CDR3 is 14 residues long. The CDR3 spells CASSPALMPHGYTF. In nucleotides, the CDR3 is TGTGCCAGCTCACCGGCGCTAATGCCCCATGGCTACACCTTC.

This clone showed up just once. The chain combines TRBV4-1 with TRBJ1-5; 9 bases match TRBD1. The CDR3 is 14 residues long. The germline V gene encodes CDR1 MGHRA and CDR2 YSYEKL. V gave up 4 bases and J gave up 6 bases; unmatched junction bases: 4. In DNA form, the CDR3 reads TGCGCCAGCAGCCTTACGGACAGGGGTCAGCCCCAGCATTTT. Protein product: CASSLTDRGQPQHF.

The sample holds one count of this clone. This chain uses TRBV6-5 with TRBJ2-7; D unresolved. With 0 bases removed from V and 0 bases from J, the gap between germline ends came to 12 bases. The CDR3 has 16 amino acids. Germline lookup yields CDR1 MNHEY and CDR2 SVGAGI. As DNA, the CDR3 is TGTGCCAGCAGTTACTCGAAGACCTCGAACTCCTACGAGCAGTACTTC. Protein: CASSYSKTSNSYEQYF.

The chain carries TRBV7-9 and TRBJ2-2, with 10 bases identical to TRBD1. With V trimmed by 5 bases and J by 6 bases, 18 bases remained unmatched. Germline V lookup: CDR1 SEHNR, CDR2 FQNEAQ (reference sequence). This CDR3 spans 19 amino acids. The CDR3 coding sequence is TGTGCCAGCAGCCCCCGAGTCCGGGACAGGGGATTGTGGGCCGGGGAGCTGTTTTTT. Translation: CASSPRVRDRGLWAGELFF.

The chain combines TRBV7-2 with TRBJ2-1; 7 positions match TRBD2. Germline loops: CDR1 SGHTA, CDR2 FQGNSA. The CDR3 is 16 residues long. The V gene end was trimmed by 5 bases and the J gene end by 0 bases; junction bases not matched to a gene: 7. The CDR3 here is CASSPEGRGSYNEQFF. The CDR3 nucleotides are TGTGCCAGCAGCCCGGAGGGGAGGGGCTCCTACAATGAGCAGTTCTTC.

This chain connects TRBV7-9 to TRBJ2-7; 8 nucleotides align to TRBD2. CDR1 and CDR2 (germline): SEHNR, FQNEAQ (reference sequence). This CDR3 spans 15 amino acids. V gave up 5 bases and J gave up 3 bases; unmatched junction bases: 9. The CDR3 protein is CASSPRGGYVYEQYF. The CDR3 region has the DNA TGTGCCAGCAGCCCCCGGGGGGGATATGTCTACGAGCAGTACTTC.

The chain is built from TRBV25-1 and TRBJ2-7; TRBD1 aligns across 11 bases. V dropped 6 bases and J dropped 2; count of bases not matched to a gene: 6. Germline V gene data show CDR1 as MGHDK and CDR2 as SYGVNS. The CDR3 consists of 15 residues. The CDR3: CASREPGQGAYEQYF. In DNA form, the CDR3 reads TGTGCCAGCAGAGAACCGGGACAGGGGGCCTACGAGCAGTACTTC.

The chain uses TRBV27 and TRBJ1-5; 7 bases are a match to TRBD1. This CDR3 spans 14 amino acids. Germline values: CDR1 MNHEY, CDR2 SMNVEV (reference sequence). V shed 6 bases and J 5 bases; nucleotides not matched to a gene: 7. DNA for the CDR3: TGTGCCAGCAGAACAGGGGCCAGCTATCAGCCCCAGCATTTT. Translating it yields CASRTGASYQPQHF.

CDR3 bases: TGTGCCAGCAGCTGGGGACAGGGGGCTGAGACCCAGTACTTC. This gives the protein CASSWGQGAETQYF. The genes are TRBV7-9 and TRBJ2-5; TRBD1 aligns across 12 bases. The CDR3 runs 14 residues. The junction had 2 bases not matched to a gene; V was cut back by 4 bases and J by 5 bases. Germline lookup yields CDR1 SEHNR and CDR2 FQNEAQ (reference sequence).

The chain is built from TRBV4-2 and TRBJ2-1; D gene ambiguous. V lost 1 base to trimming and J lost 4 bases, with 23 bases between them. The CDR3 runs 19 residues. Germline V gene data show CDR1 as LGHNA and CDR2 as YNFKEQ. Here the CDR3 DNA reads TGTGCCAGCAGCCAAGTTGATCGAAAAGCCAGAAAAGTATACAATGAGCAGTTCTTC. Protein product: CASSQVDRKARKVYNEQFF.

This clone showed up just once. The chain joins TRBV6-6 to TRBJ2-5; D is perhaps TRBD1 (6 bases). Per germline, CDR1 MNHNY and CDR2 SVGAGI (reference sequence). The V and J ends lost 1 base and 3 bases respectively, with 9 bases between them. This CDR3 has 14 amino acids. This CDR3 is CASSYWAGEETQYF. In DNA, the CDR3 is TGTGCCAGCAGTTACTGGGCAGGGGAAGAGACCCAGTACTTC.

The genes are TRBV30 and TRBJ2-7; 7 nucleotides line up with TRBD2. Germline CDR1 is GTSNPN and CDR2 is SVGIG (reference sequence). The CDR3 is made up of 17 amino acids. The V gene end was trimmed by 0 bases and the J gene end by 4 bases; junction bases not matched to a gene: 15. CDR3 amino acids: CAWSVGLAEGRVYEQYF. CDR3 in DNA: TGTGCCTGGAGTGTAGGTCTAGCGGAGGGCCGGGTTTACGAGCAGTACTTC.

The CDR3 protein is CATKGGGSTNEKLFF. The CDR3, as DNA: TGTGCCACCAAGGGAGGGGGTTCGACTAATGAAAAACTGTTTTTT. The chain has TRBV10-3 and TRBJ1-4; the D gene is possibly TRBD1 (6 bases). V dropped 10 bases and J dropped 2 bases, with 17 bases sitting between them. This CDR3 has 15 amino acids. Per the germline V gene, CDR1 is ENHRY and CDR2 is SYGVKD.